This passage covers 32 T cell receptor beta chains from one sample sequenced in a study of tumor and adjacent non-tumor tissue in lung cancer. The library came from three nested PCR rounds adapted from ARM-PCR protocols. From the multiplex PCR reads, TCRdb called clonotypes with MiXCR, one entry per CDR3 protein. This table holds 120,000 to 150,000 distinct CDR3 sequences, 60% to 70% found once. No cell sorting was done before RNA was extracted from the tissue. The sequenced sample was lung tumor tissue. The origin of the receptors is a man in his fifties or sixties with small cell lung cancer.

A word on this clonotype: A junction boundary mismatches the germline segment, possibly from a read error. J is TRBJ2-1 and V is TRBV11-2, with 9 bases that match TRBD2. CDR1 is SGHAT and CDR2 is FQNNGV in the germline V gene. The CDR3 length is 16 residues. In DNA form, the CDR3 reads TGTGCTAGCAGCCACCCTTTTAGCGGGAGTGACAGTGAACAGTTCTTC. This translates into CASSHPFSGSDSEQFF. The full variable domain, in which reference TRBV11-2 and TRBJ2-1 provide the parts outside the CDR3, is EAGVAQSPRYKIIEKRQSVAFWCNPISGHATLYWYQQILGQGPKLLIQFQNNGVVDDSQLPKDRFSAERLKGVDSTLKIQPAKLEDSAVYLCASSHPFSGSDSEQFFGPGTRLTVL.

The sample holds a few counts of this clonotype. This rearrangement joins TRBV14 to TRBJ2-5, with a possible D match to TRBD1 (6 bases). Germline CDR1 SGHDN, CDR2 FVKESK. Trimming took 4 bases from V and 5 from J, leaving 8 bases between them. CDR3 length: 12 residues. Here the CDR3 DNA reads TGTGCCAGCAGCCGGGGGCGTGAGACCCAGTACTTC. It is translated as CASSRGRETQYF.

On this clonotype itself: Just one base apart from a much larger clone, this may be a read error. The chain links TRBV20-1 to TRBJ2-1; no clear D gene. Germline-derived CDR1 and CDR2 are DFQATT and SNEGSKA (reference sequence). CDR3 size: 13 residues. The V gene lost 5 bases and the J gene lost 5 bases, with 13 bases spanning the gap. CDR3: CSAAPVAHNEQFF. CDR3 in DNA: TGCAGTGCTGCACCAGTCGCACACAATGAGCAGTTCTTC.

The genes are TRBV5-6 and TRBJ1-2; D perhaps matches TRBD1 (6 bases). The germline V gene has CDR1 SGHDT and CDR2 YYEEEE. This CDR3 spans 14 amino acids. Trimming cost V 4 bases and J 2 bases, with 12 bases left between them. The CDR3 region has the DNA TGTGCCAGCAGCCGCCAGGGGACCAACTATGGCTACACCTTC. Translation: CASSRQGTNYGYTF.

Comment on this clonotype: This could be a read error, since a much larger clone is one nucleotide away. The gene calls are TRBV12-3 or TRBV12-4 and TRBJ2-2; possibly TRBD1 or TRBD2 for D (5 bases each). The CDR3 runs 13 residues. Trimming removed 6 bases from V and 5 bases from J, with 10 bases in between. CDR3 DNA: TGTGCCAGCAGCTTGGGGGAGACCGGGGAGCTGTTTTTT. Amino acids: CASSLGETGELFF.

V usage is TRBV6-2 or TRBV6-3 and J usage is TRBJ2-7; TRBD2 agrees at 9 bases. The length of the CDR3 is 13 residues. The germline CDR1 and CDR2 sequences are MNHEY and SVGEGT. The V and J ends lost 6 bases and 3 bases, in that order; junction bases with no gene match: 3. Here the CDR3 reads CASRWTSVYEQYF. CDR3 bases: TGTGCCAGCAGGTGGACTAGCGTCTACGAGCAGTACTTC.

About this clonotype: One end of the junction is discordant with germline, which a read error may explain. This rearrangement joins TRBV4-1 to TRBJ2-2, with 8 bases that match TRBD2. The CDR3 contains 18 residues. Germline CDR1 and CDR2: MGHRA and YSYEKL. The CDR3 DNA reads TGCGCCAGCAGCCAAGATTGGGGTAGCGGGGCCAACAGCGGGGTGCTGTTTTTT. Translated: CASSQDWGSGANSGVLFF.

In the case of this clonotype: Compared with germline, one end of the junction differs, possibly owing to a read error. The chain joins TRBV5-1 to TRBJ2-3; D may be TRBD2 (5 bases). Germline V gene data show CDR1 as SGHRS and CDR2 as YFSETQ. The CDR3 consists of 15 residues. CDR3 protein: CASSLVGESTDAQYF. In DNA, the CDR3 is TGCGCCAGCAGCTTGGTTGGGGAGAGCACAGATGCGCAGTATTTT.

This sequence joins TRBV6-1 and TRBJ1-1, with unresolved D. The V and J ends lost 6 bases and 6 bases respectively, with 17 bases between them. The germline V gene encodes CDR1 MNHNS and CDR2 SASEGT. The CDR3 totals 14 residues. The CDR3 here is CASRAWVETPEAFF. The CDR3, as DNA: TGTGCCAGCAGGGCCTGGGTTGAAACCCCTGAAGCTTTCTTT.

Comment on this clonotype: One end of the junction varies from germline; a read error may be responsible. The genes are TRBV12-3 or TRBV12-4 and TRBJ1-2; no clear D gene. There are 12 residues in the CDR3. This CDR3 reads CASSPNSYGYTF. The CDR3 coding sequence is TGTGCCAGCAGCCCGAACAGCTATGGCTATACCTTC.

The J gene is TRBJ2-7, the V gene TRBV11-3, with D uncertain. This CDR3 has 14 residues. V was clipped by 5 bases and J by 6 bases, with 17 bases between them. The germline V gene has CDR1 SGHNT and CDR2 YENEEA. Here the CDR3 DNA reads TGTGCCAGCAGCCCGGAACAGAGTATCTGCGAGCAGTACTTC. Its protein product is CASSPEQSICEQYF.

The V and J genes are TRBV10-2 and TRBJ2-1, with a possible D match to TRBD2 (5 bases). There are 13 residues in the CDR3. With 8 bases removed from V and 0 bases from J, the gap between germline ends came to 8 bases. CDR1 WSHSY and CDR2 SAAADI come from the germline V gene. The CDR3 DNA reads TGCGCCAGCGGGGAGAGCTCCTACAATGAGCAGTTCTTC. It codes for CASGESSYNEQFF.

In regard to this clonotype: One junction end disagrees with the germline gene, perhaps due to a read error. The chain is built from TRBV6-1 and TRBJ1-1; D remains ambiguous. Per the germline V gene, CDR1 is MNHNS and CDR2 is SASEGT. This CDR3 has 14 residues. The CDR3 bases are TGTGCCATCAGTGAACGGACCTTGAACACTGAAGCTTTCTTT. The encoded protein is CAISERTLNTEAFF.

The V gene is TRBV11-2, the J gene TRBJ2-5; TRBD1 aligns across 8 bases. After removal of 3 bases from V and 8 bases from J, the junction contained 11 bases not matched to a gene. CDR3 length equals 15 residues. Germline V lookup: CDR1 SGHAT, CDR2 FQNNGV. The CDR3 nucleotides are TGTGCCAGCAGCTTTACGACAGGGGCAAAGGTAACCCAGTACTTC. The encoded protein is CASSFTTGAKVTQYF.

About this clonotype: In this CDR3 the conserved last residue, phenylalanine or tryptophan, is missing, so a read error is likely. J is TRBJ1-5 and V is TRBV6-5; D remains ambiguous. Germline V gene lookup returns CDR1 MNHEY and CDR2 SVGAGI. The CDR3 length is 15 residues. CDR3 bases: TGTGCAAGCAGTCACACAGTTAACAGCAATCAGCCCCAGCATTAT. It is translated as CASSHTVNSNQPQHY.

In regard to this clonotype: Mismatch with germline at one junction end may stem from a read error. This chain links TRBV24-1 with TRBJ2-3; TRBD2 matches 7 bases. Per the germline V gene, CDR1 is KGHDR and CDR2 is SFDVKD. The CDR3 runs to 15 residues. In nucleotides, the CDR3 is TGTACCACCAGTGCGCTAGCGGATCGCACAGATACGCAGTATTTT. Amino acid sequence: CTTSALADRTDTQYF.

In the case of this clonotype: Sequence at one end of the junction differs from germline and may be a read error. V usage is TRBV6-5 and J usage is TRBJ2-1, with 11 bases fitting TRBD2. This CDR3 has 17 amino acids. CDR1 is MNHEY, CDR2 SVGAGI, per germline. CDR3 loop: CASSYSIWGLADNEQSF. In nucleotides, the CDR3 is TGTGCCAGCAGTTACTCAATCTGGGGACTAGCGGACAATGAGCAGTCCTTC.

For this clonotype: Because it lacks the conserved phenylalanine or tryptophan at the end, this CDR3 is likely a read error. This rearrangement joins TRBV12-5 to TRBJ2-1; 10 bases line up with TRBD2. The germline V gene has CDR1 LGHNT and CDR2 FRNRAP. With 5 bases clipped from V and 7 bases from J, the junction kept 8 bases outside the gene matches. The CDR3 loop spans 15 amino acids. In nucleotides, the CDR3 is TGTGCTAGTGGTCTGTACCTAGCGGGAGTGAATGAGCAGTTCCTC. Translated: CASGLYLAGVNEQFL.

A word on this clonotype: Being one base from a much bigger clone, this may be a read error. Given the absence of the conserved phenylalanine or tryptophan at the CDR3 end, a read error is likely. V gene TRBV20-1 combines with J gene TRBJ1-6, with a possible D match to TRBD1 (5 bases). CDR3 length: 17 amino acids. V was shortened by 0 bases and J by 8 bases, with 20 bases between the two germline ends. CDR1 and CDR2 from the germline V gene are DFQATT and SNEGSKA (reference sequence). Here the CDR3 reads CSARDNEGQGSDSPLHS. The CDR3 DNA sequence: TGCAGTGCTAGAGATAATGAAGGGCAGGGTTCGGATTCACCCCTCCACTCT.

This CDR3 reads CASQKGSYGYTF. CDR3 DNA: TGTGCCAGCCAGAAGGGCTCCTATGGCTACACCTTC. V and J are TRBV9 and TRBJ1-2, with D uncertain. The CDR3 runs to 12 residues. Trimming cost V 7 bases and J 4 bases, with 11 bases left between them. From germline, CDR1 is SGDLS and CDR2 YYNGEE.

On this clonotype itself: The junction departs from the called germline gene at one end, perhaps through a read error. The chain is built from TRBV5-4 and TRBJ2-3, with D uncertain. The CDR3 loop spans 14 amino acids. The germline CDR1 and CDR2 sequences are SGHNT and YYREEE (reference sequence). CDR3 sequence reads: CASSLSRQPDTRYF. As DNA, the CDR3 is TGTGCGAGTAGCTTGTCCCGCCAACCGGATACGCGGTATTTT. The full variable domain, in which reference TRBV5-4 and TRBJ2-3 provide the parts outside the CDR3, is ETGVTQSPTHLIKTRGQQVTLRCSSQSGHNTVSWYQQALGQGPQFIFQYYREEENGRGNFPPRFSGLQFPNYSSELNVNALELDDSALYLCASSLSRQPDTRYFGPGTRLTVL.

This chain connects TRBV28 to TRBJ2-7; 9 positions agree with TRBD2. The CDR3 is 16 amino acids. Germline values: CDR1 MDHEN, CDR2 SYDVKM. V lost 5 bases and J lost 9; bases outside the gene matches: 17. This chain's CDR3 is CASSPPSGRSGYGQYF. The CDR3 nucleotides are TGTGCCAGCAGTCCCCCCAGCGGGAGGTCGGGCTATGGGCAGTACTTC.

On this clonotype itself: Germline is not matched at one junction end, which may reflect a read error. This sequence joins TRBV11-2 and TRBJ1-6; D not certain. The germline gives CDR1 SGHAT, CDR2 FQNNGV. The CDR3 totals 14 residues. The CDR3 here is CPSSSHTGGSPLHF. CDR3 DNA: TGTCCCAGCAGCTCCCACACGGGAGGATCACCCCTCCATTTT.

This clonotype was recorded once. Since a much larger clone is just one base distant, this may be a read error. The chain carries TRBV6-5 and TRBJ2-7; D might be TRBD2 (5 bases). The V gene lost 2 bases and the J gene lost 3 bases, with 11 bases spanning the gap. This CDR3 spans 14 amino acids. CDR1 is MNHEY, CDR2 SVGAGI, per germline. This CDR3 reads CASSYGSESYEQYF. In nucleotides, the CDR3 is TGTGCCAGCAGTTACGGGAGCGAGAGCTACGAGCAGTACTTC.

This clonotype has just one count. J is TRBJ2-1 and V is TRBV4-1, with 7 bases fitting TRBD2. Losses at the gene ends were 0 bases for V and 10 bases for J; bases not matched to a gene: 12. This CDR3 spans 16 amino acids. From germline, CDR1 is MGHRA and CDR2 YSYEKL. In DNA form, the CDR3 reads TGCGCCAGCAGCCAAGATCCCGCGGGAGTGGACGGGGAGCAGTTCTTC. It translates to CASSQDPAGVDGEQFF.

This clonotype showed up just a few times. The CDR3 DNA is TGTGCCAGCAGTAACAGGGCTGGAGAGACCCAGTACTTC. Encoded protein: CASSNRAGETQYF. The genes are TRBV27 and TRBJ2-5; D might be TRBD1 (6 bases). CDR3 length: 13 amino acids. The V gene lost 5 bases and the J gene lost 4 bases, with 11 bases spanning the gap. Germline V lookup: CDR1 MNHEY, CDR2 SMNVEV (reference sequence).

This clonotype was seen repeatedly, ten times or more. CDR3 region: CASSLIVNTGELFF. The CDR3 DNA reads TGTGCCAGCAGTTTAATAGTGAACACCGGGGAGCTGTTTTTT. This chain uses TRBV12-3 or TRBV12-4 with TRBJ2-2, with no clear D. The CDR3 contains 14 residues. V lost 2 bases, J lost 1 base, and 5 bases lay in between.

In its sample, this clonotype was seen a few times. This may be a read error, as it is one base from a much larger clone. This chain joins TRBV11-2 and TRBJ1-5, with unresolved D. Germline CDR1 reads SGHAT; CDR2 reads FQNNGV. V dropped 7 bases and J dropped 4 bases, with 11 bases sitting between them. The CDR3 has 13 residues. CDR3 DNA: TGTGCCAGCAACTCCGACACGAATCAGCCCCAGCATTTT. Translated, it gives CASNSDTNQPQHF.

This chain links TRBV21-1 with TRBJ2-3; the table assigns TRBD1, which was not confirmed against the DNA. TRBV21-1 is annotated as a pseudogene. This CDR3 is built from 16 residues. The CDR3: CASSKWTGRGTDTQYF. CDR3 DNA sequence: TGTGCCAGCAGCAAATGGACGGGACGGGGTACAGATACGCAGTATTTT.

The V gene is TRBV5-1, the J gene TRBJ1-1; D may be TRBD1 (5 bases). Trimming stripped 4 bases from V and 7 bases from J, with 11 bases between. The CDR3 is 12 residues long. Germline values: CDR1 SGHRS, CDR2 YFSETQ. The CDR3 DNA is TGCGCCAGCAGCATGAGGAGGGGTGAAGCTTTCTTT. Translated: CASSMRRGEAFF.

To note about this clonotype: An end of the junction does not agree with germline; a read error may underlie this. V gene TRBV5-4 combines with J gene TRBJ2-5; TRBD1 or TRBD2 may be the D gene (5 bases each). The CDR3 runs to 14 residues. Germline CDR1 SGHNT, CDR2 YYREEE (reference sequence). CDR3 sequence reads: CVSSPGGGEETQYF. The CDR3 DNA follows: TGTGTCAGCAGCCCCGGTGGGGGTGAAGAGACCCAGTACTTC.

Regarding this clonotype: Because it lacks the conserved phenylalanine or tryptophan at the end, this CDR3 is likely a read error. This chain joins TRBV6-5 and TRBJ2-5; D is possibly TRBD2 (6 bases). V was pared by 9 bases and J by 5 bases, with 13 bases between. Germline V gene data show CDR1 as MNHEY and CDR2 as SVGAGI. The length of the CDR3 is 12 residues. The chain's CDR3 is CARRSRGETQYL. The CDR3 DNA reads TGTGCCAGGAGATCCCGGGGGGAGACCCAGTACTTA.